This T cell receptor beta chain was identified during a study of metastatic and nonmetastatic thyroid tumors. Study in general: Patients with malignant and benign thyroid disease provided blood and tumor or nodule tissue, whose repertoires were compared.

As processed by the authors: Differences in CDR3 between clinicopathological groups were drawn on to build a classifier intended to discriminate distant-metastatic papillary thyroid cancer patients. TCRdb re-processed the PCR reads through MiXCR. V and J calls and clone size were set by TCRdb, not the authors. This sample has around 34,000 clones, with over 15% found just once. This clone was found many times. Its antigen is still unknown. Study conclusions and caveats: Malignant thyroid tumors reportedly exceeded benign nodules significantly in TCR beta diversity, with the difference appearing in blood and tumor.

Not a single patient had been given any form of treatment at any point before undergoing thyroid surgery. Unmatched junction bases numbered 1, after V lost 3 bases and J lost 2 bases. Looked up from germline, CDR1 is LNHDA and CDR2 is SQIVND (reference sequence). The CDR3 has 15 amino acids. The chain recombines TRBV19 with TRBJ2-6, with 7 bases aligning to TRBD1. The specimen sequenced was blood. The TCR originated in a female donor with papillary thyroid cancer or a benign thyroid nodule (not recorded which). Some clones in this sample may be carry-over from other donors' samples. In nucleotides, the CDR3 is TGTGCCAGTAGTATCCAGGGGGCTGGGGCCAACGTCCTGACTTTC. Translation: CASSIQGAGANVLTF.